This T cell receptor (beta chain) was sequenced in a study of breast tumors, draining lymph nodes, adjacent tissues. Trimming shortened V by 0 bases and J by 1 base, and 12 bases separated the two germline ends. This CDR3 has 15 residues. The germline V gene has CDR1 DFQATT and CDR2 SNEGSKA (reference sequence). TCRdb fed the multiplex PCR reads into MiXCR, producing one record per CDR3 protein. The sample includes 60,000 to 65,000 distinct CDR3 sequences, around 52% of them seen just once. Sequenced sample: breast tumor tissue. The origin of this receptor is a female donor with breast cancer. Some clones in this sample may be carry-over from other donors' samples. The chain carries TRBV20-1 and TRBJ2-5; D may be TRBD2 (5 bases). CDR3 residues: CSARDTESGQETQYF. CDR3 bases: TGCAGTGCTAGAGATACGGAGAGCGGCCAAGAGACCCAGTACTTC.